The 28 T cell receptor beta chains reported below all come from one sample, sequenced in a study of T cells in localized non-small cell lung cancer. Here immunoSEQ multiplex PCR was the method, and the copy in TCRdb shows in-frame clones only, minus some. The sample yields 75,000 to 80,000 clones, more than 70% seen once. Sequenced material: peripheral blood, taken before any cancer treatment. The receptors were sampled from a woman aged 40-75 years with stage I squamous cell lung carcinoma.

This chain connects TRBV4-1 to TRBJ1-2, with D perhaps TRBD1 (6 bases). V lost 4 bases and J 8 bases, leaving 20 bases between the germline ends. Germline lookup yields CDR1 MGHRA and CDR2 YSYEKL. This CDR3 spans 15 amino acids. The CDR3 sequence: CASSPRTATSGGYTF. CDR3 in DNA: TGCGCCAGCAGCCCCCGGACAGCTACCTCGGGAGGCTACACCTTC.

V is TRBV18 and J is TRBJ2-1, with D maybe TRBD2 (6 bases). CDR3 length equals 13 residues. The germline V and J ends were trimmed by 3 bases and 11 bases, with 14 bases remaining between them. Germline V gene data show CDR1 as KGHSH and CDR2 as LQKENI. The CDR3 spells CASSPEAGIKQFF. CDR3 DNA: TGTGCCAGCTCACCGGAGGCGGGGATCAAGCAGTTCTTC.

Of note for this clone: One end of the junction does not line up with germline, which may come from a read error. The CDR3, as DNA: TGTGCCAGCAGCTTAGAGGGCTGGCGGGGGGGCTCCCACGAGCAGTACTTC. Protein: CASSLEGWRGGSHEQYF. V gene TRBV11-2 combines with J gene TRBJ2-7; 9 nucleotides match TRBD2. The germline V gene has CDR1 SGHAT and CDR2 FQNNGV. The CDR3 runs to 17 residues.

This clone occurred once. The chain combines TRBV9 with TRBJ1-6; no clear D gene. Germline CDR1 SGDLS, CDR2 YYNGEE. V shed 0 bases and J shed 5 bases, with 9 bases lying between them. This CDR3 contains 15 residues. CDR3 sequence reads: CASSVGQDHNSPLHF. CDR3 coding DNA: TGTGCCAGCAGCGTAGGGCAGGACCATAATTCACCCCTCCACTTT. The whole variable domain, filled in from reference TRBV9 and TRBJ1-6, reads DSGVTQTPKHLITATGQRVTLRCSPRSGDLSVYWYQQSLDQGLQFLIQYYNGEERAKGNILERFSAQQFPDLHSELNLSSLELGDSALYFCASSVGQDHNSPLHFGNGTRLTVT.

This clone was recorded only once. The chain is built from TRBV5-1 and TRBJ2-5; no clear D gene. This CDR3 comprises 11 residues. Trimming took off 2 bases at V and 4 bases at J, with 3 bases between the two ends. Germline CDR1 is SGHRS and CDR2 is YFSETQ. CDR3 sequence (DNA): TGCGCCAGCAGCTTCACAGAGACCCAGTACTTC. Translated: CASSFTETQYF.

The chain joins TRBV6-1 to TRBJ1-4; no definite D call. Germline V lookup: CDR1 MNHNS, CDR2 SASEGT. This CDR3 contains 14 residues. V was trimmed by 5 bases and J by 3 bases, leaving 10 bases between them. DNA for the CDR3: TGTGCCAGCAGTTCGGCTTTGGCTAATGAAAAACTGTTTTTT. Its translation: CASSSALANEKLFF.

This sequence joins TRBV2 and TRBJ2-5, with 7 bases fitting TRBD2. Germline V lookup: CDR1 SNHLY, CDR2 FYNNEI. J gave up 2 bases and V 6 bases, and 9 bases lay outside the gene matches. This CDR3 is built from 15 residues. The CDR3 DNA follows: TGTGCCAGCAGGTTTGAGTGGGGGGGGCAAGAGACCCAGTACTTC. Translated, it gives CASRFEWGGQETQYF.

The chain recombines TRBV30 with TRBJ1-5; maybe TRBD1 (5 bases). Trimming stripped 2 bases from V and 4 bases from J, with 12 bases between. Germline V lookup: CDR1 GTSNPN, CDR2 SVGIG (reference sequence). This CDR3 is built from 14 residues. The CDR3, as DNA: TGTGCCTGGAGTTCCCGGGGGTTGAATCAGCCCCAGCATTTT. Protein: CAWSSRGLNQPQHF.

The rearrangement uses TRBV30 and TRBJ1-4; D not certain. The CDR3 is made up of 11 amino acids. Germline CDR1 reads GTSNPN; CDR2 reads SVGIG (reference sequence). V lost 0 bases and J 7 bases, leaving 3 bases between the germline ends. The CDR3, as DNA: TGTGCCTGGAGTGTTGGTGAAAAACTGTTTTTT. Protein product: CAWSVGEKLFF.

The chain is built from TRBV4-1 and TRBJ1-1, with D hard to call. The germline CDR1 and CDR2 sequences are MGHRA and YSYEKL. V lost 4 bases and J 3 bases, leaving 15 bases between the germline ends. This CDR3 region has 15 residues. The DNA for the CDR3 is TGCGCCAGCAGCCTAGAGCACCGGATGGACACTGAAGCTTTCTTT. Residues: CASSLEHRMDTEAFF.

V and J are TRBV2 and TRBJ1-3, with 8 nucleotides matching TRBD1. Germline V gene lookup returns CDR1 SNHLY and CDR2 FYNNEI. The CDR3 spans 15 residues. V lost 7 bases and J lost 2; bases outside the gene matches: 7. This chain's CDR3 is CASTGTGGTGNTIYF. For the CDR3, the DNA is TGTGCCAGCACTGGAACAGGGGGAACTGGAAACACCATATATTTT. Combining the CDR3 with reference TRBV2 and TRBJ1-3 gives the whole variable domain EPEVTQTPSHQVTQMGQEVILRCVPISNHLYFYWYRQILGQKVEFLVSFYNNEISEKSEIFDDQFSVERPDGSNFTLKIRSTKLEDSAMYFCASTGTGGTGNTIYFGEGSWLTVV.

V and J are TRBV5-6 and TRBJ2-3; 9 nucleotides agree with TRBD1. The CDR3 totals 16 residues. V lost 1 base and J lost 2; bases outside the gene matches: 5. Germline values: CDR1 SGHDT, CDR2 YYEEEE. The CDR3 loop is CASSLTGGLNTDTQYF. The CDR3, as DNA: TGTGCCAGCAGCTTGACAGGGGGCTTAAACACAGATACGCAGTATTTT.

J is TRBJ2-7 and V is TRBV19; 11 bases agree with TRBD1. Trimming took 5 bases from V and 1 from J; bases not matched to a gene: 7. Germline V gene lookup returns CDR1 LNHDA and CDR2 SQIVND (reference sequence). The CDR3 length is 16 residues. The CDR3: CASSFIGTGGSYEQYF. The DNA for the CDR3 is TGTGCCAGTAGTTTTATAGGGACAGGGGGATCCTACGAGCAGTACTTC.

Turning to this clone: Other DNA sequences in this specimen translate into the identical CDR3. The chain links TRBV7-3 to TRBJ2-3; D call uncertain. CDR3 length equals 14 residues. Germline CDR1 and CDR2: SGHTA and FQGTGA. The V and J ends lost 0 bases and 0 bases respectively, with 4 bases between them. CDR3 nucleotide sequence: TGTGCCAGCAGCTTAACTGCCAGCACAGATACGCAGTATTTT. Residues: CASSLTASTDTQYF.

CDR3 residues: CASSPDQQGYYGYTF. DNA for the CDR3: TGTGCCAGCTCACCTGATCAACAGGGTTACTATGGCTACACCTTC. The gene calls are TRBV18 and TRBJ1-2; a weak D match, TRBD1 (6 bases). Trimming stripped 3 bases from V and 3 bases from J, with 14 bases between. Germline loops: CDR1 KGHSH, CDR2 LQKENI. CDR3 length: 15 amino acids.

The V call is TRBV6-6, the J call TRBJ1-1; no firm D call. Trimming stripped 6 bases from V and 5 bases from J, with 13 bases between. CDR1 MNHNY and CDR2 SVGAGI come from the germline V gene (reference sequence). The CDR3 is 13 amino acids. As DNA, the CDR3 is TGTGCCAGCAGACGGCCCCGGGGAACTGAAGCTTTCTTT. Protein product: CASRRPRGTEAFF.

The chain uses TRBV2 and TRBJ1-5; D is possibly TRBD1 (5 bases). The CDR3 spans 13 residues. CDR1 and CDR2 (germline): SNHLY, FYNNEI. Trimming took off 6 bases at V and 6 bases at J, with 12 bases between the two ends. The chain's CDR3 is CASRGRETQPQHF. The CDR3 nucleotides read TGTGCCAGCAGGGGCAGGGAGACTCAGCCCCAGCATTTT.

This chain joins TRBV7-3 and TRBJ1-2, with a weak D call TRBD1 (5 bases). Trimming stripped 0 bases from V and 4 bases from J, with 9 bases between. CDR3 length: 14 residues. In germline, CDR1 is SGHTA, CDR2 FQGTGA. CDR3 sequence reads: CASSLTGGGYGYTF. The DNA for the CDR3 is TGTGCCAGCAGCTTAACGGGGGGTGGCTATGGCTACACCTTC. Complete variable domain (other parts from reference TRBV7-3 and TRBJ1-2): GAGVSQTPSNKVTEKGKYVELRCDPISGHTALYWYRQSLGQGPEFLIYFQGTGAADDSGLPNDRFFAVRPEGSVSTLKIQRTERGDSAVYLCASSLTGGGYGYTFGSGTRLTVV.

This chain joins TRBV7-8 and TRBJ2-5; D is ambiguous. The germline V gene has CDR1 SGHVS and CDR2 FQNEAQ. Trimming shortened V by 6 bases and J by 5 bases, and 13 bases separated the two germline ends. CDR3 length equals 13 residues. The chain's CDR3 is CASSTEIGETQYF. In DNA form, the CDR3 reads TGTGCCAGCAGTACAGAAATCGGGGAGACCCAGTACTTC.

The DNA for the CDR3 is TGTGCCTGGAGTGTTGGGACCTACAATGAGCAGTTCTTC. The encoded protein is CAWSVGTYNEQFF. V gene TRBV30 combines with J gene TRBJ2-1; no clear D. CDR3 length equals 13 residues. V was pared by 0 bases and J by 2 bases, with 5 bases between. Germline-derived CDR1 and CDR2 are GTSNPN and SVGIG (reference sequence).

The rearrangement uses TRBV5-6 and TRBJ2-3; possibly TRBD1 for D (6 bases). Trimming pared 0 bases from V and 4 bases from J, leaving 12 bases between. Germline-derived CDR1 and CDR2 are SGHDT and YYEEEE. This CDR3 has 15 residues. In nucleotides, the CDR3 is TGTGCCAGCAGCTTGGCAGCAGGGGCGGCAGATACGCAGTATTTT. Protein sequence: CASSLAAGAADTQYF.

Here the CDR3 reads CAISGRGNTEAFF. The CDR3 DNA is TGTGCCATCAGTGGGAGGGGGAACACTGAAGCTTTCTTT. The chain joins TRBV10-3 to TRBJ1-1, with D maybe TRBD1 (5 bases). The V end lost 4 bases, the J end lost 1 base, and 7 bases lay between the germline ends. This CDR3 has 13 amino acids. CDR1 is ENHRY, CDR2 SYGVKD, per germline.

This clone was seen more than once but under ten times. The rearrangement joins TRBV7-9 to TRBJ2-3, with 8 bases identical to TRBD1. Germline V CDR1 and CDR2: SEHNR, FQNEAQ (reference sequence). This CDR3 region has 16 residues. J lost 3 bases, V lost 1 base, and 6 bases had no gene match. The CDR3 coding sequence is TGTGCCAGCAGCTTAGTAGGCAGGGGGCTGACAGATACGCAGTATTTT. This encodes CASSLVGRGLTDTQYF.

The chain combines TRBV13 with TRBJ1-2; D remains ambiguous. The V end was cut by 4 bases, the J end by 2 bases, with 14 bases between. The germline gives CDR1 PRHDT, CDR2 FYEKMQ (reference sequence). This CDR3 has 15 amino acids. Here the CDR3 reads CASSSYPEINYGYTF. CDR3 in DNA: TGTGCCAGCAGCTCTTATCCCGAAATAAACTATGGCTACACCTTC. The full variable domain, with the rest looked up from reference TRBV13 and TRBJ1-2, is AAGVIQSPRHLIKEKRETATLKCYPIPRHDTVYWYQQGPGQDPQFLISFYEKMQSDKGSIPDRFSAQQFSDYHSELNMSSLELGDSALYFCASSSYPEINYGYTFGSGTRLTVV.

The chain uses TRBV9 and TRBJ2-2; perhaps TRBD1 as D (6 bases). This CDR3 region has 15 residues. The V gene's germline CDR1 is SGDLS and CDR2 YYNGEE. The ends were cut back, 1 base at V and 6 bases at J, with 13 bases in the middle. CDR3 amino acids: CASSVRTGSAGELFF. CDR3 nucleotides: TGTGCCAGCAGCGTACGTACAGGGTCGGCCGGGGAGCTGTTTTTT.

This sequence joins TRBV7-9 and TRBJ1-6; D possibly corresponds to TRBD1 (5 bases). CDR3 length: 14 residues. Trimming pared 2 bases from V and 10 bases from J, leaving 12 bases between. Germline V gene data show CDR1 as SEHNR and CDR2 as FQNEAQ (reference sequence). The CDR3: CASSLMGGTSPLHF. CDR3 nucleotides: TGTGCCAGCAGCTTAATGGGGGGGACCTCACCCCTCCACTTT. Full variable domain (outside the CDR3, taken from reference TRBV7-9 and TRBJ1-6): DTGVSQNPRHKITKRGQNVTFRCDPISEHNRLYWYRQTLGQGPEFLTYFQNEAQLEKSRLLSDRFSAERPKGSFSTLEIQRTEQGDSAMYLCASSLMGGTSPLHFGNGTRLTVT.

The chain joins TRBV10-3 to TRBJ1-1; 9 nucleotides agree with TRBD1. The V segment lost 10 bases and the J segment 4 bases; nucleotides outside the gene matches: 7. This CDR3 spans 13 amino acids. Germline-derived CDR1 and CDR2 are ENHRY and SYGVKD. As DNA, the CDR3 is TGTGCCACCACCGGGACAGGGACCACTGAAGCTTTCTTT. Encoded protein: CATTGTGTTEAFF.

The count of this clone is one. The chain employs TRBV5-5 and TRBJ1-6; D gene unclear. The length of the CDR3 is 14 residues. Germline V CDR1 and CDR2: SGHKS, YYEKEE (reference sequence). V lost 2 bases and J lost 3, with 6 bases in between. CDR3 coding DNA: TGTGCCAGCAGCTTCCGGGACTATAATTCACCCCTCCACTTT. Amino acid sequence: CASSFRDYNSPLHF.